This entry is about one TCR beta chain. The source of the sample is a study of T cells in tuberculosis. About the research overall: The T cells targeted glucose monomycolate, a mycobacterial lipid, via CD1B.

No alpha-beta pairing information exists for these sequences. The assay was immunoSEQ multiplex PCR, and TCRdb's table has in-frame clones only and misses some. The sample has about 59,000 clones; 81% are singletons. Germline loops: CDR1 LGHNA, CDR2 YNFKEQ. The CDR3 loop spans 18 amino acids. Trimming pared 0 bases from V and 0 bases from J, leaving 15 bases between. After thawing and overnight rest, PBMC were stained with GMM-loaded CD1B tetramer, viability dye and anti-CD3 for sorting. C32 glucose monomycolate from Rhodococcus equi was loaded onto the CD1B tetramers. The sample consisted of CD1b-GMM tetramer-negative cells sorted from PBMCs. The receptor was derived from an adult woman with latent tuberculosis. The chain couples TRBV4-2 to TRBJ1-3; D gene uncertain. CDR3 sequence: CASSQDFRRILSGNTIYF. In DNA, the CDR3 is TGTGCCAGCAGCCAAGATTTTCGGCGGATCCTCTCTGGAAACACCATATATTTT.